A selection of T cell receptor beta chains follows, all from one sample in a study of T cells after yellow fever vaccination. TCRdb redid the calling of the 5' RACE reads with MiXCR, one entry per CDR3 protein. The sample lists hundreds of thousands of distinct CDR3 sequences; around 12% were seen once. The sequences come from CD4+ T cells sorted from PBMCs, collected 15 days after the yellow fever booster vaccination. The receptors derive from a man aged 18 to 29 who received the YFV17D yellow fever vaccine. Each CDR3 is given without its conserved first and last residue. The D gene is left open where the match is weak. Only part of the rows carry a size: once, few, many, or a class if the clone is expanded.

v_gene,d_gene,abundance,CDR3aa
TRBV20-1,TRBD2,few,SARPSGRVWTDTQY
TRBV5-1,NA,many,ASSWLTGELF
TRBV28,TRBD2,NA,ASSGAGADTQY
TRBV5-1,TRBD2,NA,ASSLESGGGFSPDTQY
TRBV25-1,TRBD2,NA,ASSDSQRGVSGELF
TRBV27,NA,many,ASSLRPDRGSPLH
TRBV11-2,TRBD2,many,ASSPGLAGLLGETQY
TRBV6-5,NA,NA,ASRLAELRETQY
TRBV5-1,TRBD2,NA,ASSVGGLAGADTQY
TRBV12-3/TRBV12-4,NA,NA,ASAAWGTNYGYT
TRBV6-5,NA,NA,ASSYSGVSSGNTIY
TRBV20-1,NA,NA,SAGANWVRTDTQY
TRBV3-1,TRBD1,NA,ASSPPTGTNEKLF
TRBV4-1,NA,NA,ASSYEQY
TRBV7-3,NA,NA,ASSSGLSSLNEQF
TRBV7-2,NA,few,ASSLAEGSEAF
TRBV5-6,NA,many,ASTRRDSNQPQH
TRBV18,NA,few,ASSPPGLSPYEQY
TRBV7-2,TRBD1,NA,ASSRDRGNQPQH
TRBV4-2,NA,NA,ASSQEKSDSPLH
TRBV19,NA,NA,ASSTLAGAGGYT
TRBV20-1,NA,NA,SAGRGGTEAF
TRBV2,NA,NA,ASSLDNYYYGYT
TRBV10-3,NA,few,ATFPGNTGELF
TRBV10-3,TRBD1,NA,AITGQPTNTGELF
TRBV15,TRBD2,many,ATSRDLAGGVNNEQF
TRBV20-1,TRBD2,few,SAPLAGGFGIQY
TRBV3-1,NA,few,ASTSWGGLNTGELF
TRBV2,NA,many,ASSEGPGANVLT
TRBV7-2,NA,few,ASSPSRAQVNTEAF
TRBV3-1,TRBD1,few,ASSPSEGANEQF
TRBV18,NA,NA,ASSPRTDPNTGELF
TRBV2,TRBD1,NA,ASRAGTGREQY
TRBV6-4,NA,many,ASSAGGVNTEAF
TRBV20-1,NA,few,SARWQVADTQY
TRBV10-1,NA,few,ASSPDSSGANVLT
TRBV6-2/TRBV6-3,NA,NA,ASRASYNEQF
TRBV12-3/TRBV12-4,TRBD2,many,ASSAGLLDTQY
TRBV7-3,NA,few,ASSFQGRSEQF
TRBV5-1,NA,NA,ASSLAGVGGTDTQY
TRBV7-2,NA,NA,ASSSEPGTFGEKLF
TRBV6-5,NA,few,ASSYSPTTNEKLF